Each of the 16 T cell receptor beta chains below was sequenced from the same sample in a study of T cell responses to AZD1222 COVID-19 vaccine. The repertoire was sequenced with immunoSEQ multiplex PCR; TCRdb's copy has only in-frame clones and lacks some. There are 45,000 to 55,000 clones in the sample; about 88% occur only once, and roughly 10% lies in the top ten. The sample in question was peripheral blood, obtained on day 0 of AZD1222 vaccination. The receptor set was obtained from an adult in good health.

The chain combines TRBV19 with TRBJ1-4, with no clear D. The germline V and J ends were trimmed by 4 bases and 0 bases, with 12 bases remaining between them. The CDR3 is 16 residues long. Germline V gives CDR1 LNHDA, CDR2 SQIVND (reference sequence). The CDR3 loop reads CASSRVLNPTNEKLFF. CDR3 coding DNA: TGTGCCAGTAGTAGGGTTCTCAATCCAACTAATGAAAAACTGTTTTTT. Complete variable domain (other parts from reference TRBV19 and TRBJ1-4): DGGITQSPKYLFRKEGQNVTLSCEQNLNHDAMYWYRQDPGQGLRLIYYSQIVNDFQKGDIAEGYSVSREKKESFPLTVTSAQKNPTAFYLCASSRVLNPTNEKLFFGSGTQLSVL.

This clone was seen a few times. CDR3 residues: CASSEGGGPETQYF. The CDR3 nucleotides read TGTGCCAGCAGTGAAGGGGGAGGTCCAGAGACCCAGTACTTC. The chain recombines TRBV2 with TRBJ2-5; a weak D match, TRBD2 (6 bases). With 1 base removed from V and 4 bases from J, the gap between germline ends came to 10 bases. CDR1 and CDR2 (germline): SNHLY, FYNNEI. The CDR3 length is 14 residues.

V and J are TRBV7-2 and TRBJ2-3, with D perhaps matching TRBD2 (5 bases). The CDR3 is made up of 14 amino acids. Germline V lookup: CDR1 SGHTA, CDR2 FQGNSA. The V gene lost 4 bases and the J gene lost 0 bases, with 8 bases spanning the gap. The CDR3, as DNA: TGTGCCAGCAGCTCGGAGGTGAGCACAGATACGCAGTATTTT. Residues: CASSSEVSTDTQYF.

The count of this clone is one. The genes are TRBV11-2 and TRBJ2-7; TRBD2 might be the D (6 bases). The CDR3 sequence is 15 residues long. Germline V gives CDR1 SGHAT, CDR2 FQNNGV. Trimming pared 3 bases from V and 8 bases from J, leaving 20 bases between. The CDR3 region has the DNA TGTGCCAGCAGCTTCGCCGGGACTGAGGGCTTCAAGCAGTACTTC. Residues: CASSFAGTEGFKQYF.

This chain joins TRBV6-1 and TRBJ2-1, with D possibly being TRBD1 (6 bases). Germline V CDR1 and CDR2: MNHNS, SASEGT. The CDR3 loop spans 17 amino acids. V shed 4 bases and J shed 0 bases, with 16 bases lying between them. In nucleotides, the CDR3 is TGTGCCAGCAGTGGGGCCGGGACACGAAGCTCCTACAATGAGCAGTTCTTC. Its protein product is CASSGAGTRSSYNEQFF.

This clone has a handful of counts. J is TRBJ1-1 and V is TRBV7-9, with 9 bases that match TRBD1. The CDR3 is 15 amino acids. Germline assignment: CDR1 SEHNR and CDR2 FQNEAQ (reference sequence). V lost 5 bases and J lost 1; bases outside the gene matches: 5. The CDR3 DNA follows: TGTGCCAGCAGCCCGGACAGGGGTAAGAACACTGAAGCTTTCTTT. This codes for CASSPDRGKNTEAFF.

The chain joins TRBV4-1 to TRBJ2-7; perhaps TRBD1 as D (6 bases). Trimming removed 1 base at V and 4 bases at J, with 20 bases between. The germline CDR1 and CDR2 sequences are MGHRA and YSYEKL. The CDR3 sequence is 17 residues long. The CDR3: CASSQALLDRTGYEQYF. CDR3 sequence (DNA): TGCGCCAGCAGCCAAGCCCTTCTCGACAGGACGGGATACGAGCAGTACTTC.

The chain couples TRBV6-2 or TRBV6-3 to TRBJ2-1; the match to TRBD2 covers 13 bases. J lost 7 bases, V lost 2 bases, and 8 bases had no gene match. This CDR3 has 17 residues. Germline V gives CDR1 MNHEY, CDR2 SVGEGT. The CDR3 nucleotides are TGTGCCAGCAGTTACGCGACCGGGACTAGCGGGGTAAATGAGCAGTTCTTC. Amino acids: CASSYATGTSGVNEQFF.

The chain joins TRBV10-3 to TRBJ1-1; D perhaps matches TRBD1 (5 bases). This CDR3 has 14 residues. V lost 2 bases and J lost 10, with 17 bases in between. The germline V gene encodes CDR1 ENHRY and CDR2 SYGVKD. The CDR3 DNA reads TGTGCCATCAGTGAGGGGGTGAGTTACCAGGGAGCTTTCTTT. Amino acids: CAISEGVSYQGAFF.

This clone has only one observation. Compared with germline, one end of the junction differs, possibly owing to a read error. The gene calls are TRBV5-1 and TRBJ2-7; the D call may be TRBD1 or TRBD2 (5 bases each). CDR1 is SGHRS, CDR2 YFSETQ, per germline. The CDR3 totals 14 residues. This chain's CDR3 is CASSPRDLQASPHF. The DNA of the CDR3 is TGCGCCAGCAGCCCCCGGGACCTCCAAGCGAGCCCCCATTTC.

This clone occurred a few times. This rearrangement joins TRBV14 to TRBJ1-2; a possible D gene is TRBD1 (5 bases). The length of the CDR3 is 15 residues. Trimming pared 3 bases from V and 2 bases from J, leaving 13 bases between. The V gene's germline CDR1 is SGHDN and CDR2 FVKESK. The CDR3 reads CASSHRTHLNYGYTF. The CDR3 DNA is TGTGCCAGCAGCCACCGGACACATCTGAACTATGGCTACACCTTC. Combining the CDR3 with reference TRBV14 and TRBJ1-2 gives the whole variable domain EAGVTQFPSHSVIEKGQTVTLRCDPISGHDNLYWYRRVMGKEIKFLLHFVKESKQDESGMPNNRFLAERTGGTYSTLKVQPAELEDSGVYFCASSHRTHLNYGYTFGSGTRLTVV.

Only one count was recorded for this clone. CDR3 in amino acids: CASSQVENSPLHF. CDR3 bases: TGCGCCAGCAGCCAGGTAGAGAATTCACCCCTCCACTTT. This chain connects TRBV4-1 to TRBJ1-6; D ambiguous. The V gene lost 3 bases and the J gene lost 7 bases, with 7 bases spanning the gap. The germline V gene encodes CDR1 MGHRA and CDR2 YSYEKL. This CDR3 has 13 residues.

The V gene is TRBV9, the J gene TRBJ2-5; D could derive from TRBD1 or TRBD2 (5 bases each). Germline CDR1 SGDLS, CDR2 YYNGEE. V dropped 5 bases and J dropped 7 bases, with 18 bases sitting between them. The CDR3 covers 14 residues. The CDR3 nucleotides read TGTGCCAGCAGGAGGGGCCCGGGTCGGGGGACCCAGTACTTC. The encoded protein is CASRRGPGRGTQYF.

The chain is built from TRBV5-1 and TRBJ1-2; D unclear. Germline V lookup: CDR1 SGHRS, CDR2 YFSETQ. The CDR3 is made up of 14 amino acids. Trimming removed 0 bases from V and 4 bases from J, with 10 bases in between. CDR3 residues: CASSLEEGGYGYTF. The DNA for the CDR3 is TGCGCCAGCAGCTTGGAAGAGGGAGGCTATGGCTACACCTTC.

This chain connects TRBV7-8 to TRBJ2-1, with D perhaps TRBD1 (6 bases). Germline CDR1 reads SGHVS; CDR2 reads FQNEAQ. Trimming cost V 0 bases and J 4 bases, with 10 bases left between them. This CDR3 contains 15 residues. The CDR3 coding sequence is TGTGCCAGCAGCTTAGCGGGACAATCGTACAATGAGCAGTTCTTC. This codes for CASSLAGQSYNEQFF.

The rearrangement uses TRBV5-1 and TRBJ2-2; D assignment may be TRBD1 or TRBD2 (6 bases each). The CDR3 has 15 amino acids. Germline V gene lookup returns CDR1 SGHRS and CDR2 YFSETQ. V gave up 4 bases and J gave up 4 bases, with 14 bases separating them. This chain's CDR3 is CASSGVGGPTGELFF. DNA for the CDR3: TGCGCCAGCAGCGGGGTAGGGGGGCCCACCGGGGAGCTGTTTTTT.